The clone carrying this T cell receptor beta chain showed up many times. One junction end disagrees with the germline gene, perhaps due to a read error. The data originate from a study of T cells after yellow fever vaccination. TCRdb re-called the 5' RACE reads with MiXCR, one entry per CDR3 protein. This sample has 230,000 or so distinct CDR3 sequences, with 3.6% found just once. CDR3 length: 14 residues. Germline V gene data show CDR1 as SEHNR and CDR2 as FQNEAQ (reference sequence). The sequence derives from a man between 18 and 29 years old who received the YFV17D yellow fever vaccine. Material: PBMCs, obtained 15 days after the yellow fever booster vaccination. V is TRBV7-9 and J is TRBJ1-1; possible D gene TRBD1, 5 bases. This CDR3 reads CASRFGGGDTEAFF. CDR3 bases: TGTGCCAGCCGCTTCGGGGGGGGTGACACTGAAGCTTTCTTT.